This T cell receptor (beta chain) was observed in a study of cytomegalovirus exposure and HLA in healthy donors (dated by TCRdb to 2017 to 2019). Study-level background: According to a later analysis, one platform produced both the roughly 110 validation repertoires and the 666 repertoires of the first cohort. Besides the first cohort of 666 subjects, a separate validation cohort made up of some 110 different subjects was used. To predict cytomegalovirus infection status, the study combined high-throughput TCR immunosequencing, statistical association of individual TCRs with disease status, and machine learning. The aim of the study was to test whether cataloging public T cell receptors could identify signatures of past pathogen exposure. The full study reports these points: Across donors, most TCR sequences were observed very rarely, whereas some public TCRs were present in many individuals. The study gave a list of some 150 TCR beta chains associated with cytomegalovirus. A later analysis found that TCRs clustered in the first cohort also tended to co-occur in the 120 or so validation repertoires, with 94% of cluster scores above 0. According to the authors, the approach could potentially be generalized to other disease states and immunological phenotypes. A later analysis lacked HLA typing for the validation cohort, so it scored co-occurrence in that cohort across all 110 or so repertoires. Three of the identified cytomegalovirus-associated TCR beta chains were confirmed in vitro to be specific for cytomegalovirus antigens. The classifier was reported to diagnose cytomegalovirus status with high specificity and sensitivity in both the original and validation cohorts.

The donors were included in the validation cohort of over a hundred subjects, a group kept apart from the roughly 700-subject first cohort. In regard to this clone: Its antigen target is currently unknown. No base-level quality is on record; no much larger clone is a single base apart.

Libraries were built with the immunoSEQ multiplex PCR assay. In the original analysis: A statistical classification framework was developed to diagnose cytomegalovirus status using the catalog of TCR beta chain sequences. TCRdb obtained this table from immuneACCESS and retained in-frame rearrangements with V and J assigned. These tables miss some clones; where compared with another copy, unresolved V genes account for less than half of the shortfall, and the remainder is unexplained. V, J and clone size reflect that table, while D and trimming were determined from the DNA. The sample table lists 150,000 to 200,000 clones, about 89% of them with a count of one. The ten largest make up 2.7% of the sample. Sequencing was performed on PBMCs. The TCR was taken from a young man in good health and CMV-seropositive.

The sequenced DNA: TGTGCCAGCAGTTTATCAGGGGCGCCGGGTTACAATGAGCAGTTCTTC. Its protein product is CASSLSGAPGYNEQFF. The chain is encoded by TRBV6-5 joined to TRBJ2-1; a weak D assignment points to TRBD1 (6 bases agree). Taken from the germline V gene, the CDR1 and CDR2 loops are MNHEY and SVGAGI. From the cysteine through the phenylalanine, the CDR3 covers 16 amino acids. Solely the CDR3 DNA is kept, with 48 bases framed from the first base. The trim is 4 bases for V and 4 bases for J, with a gap of 17 bases between the germline ends.